This is a list of T cell receptor beta chains from one sample in a study of T cell responses to AZD1222 COVID-19 vaccine. Libraries were prepared by immunoSEQ multiplex PCR; TCRdb keeps only in-frame clonotypes and omits some of them. Here the sample spans about 120,000 clones, approximately 90% being singletons. This sample comprised peripheral blood, obtained 28 days after the second AZD1222 dose. The source of these receptors is an adult who received the AZD1222 COVID-19 vaccine. CDR3s include the opening cysteine and the closing phenylalanine or tryptophan. The order of the fields is J gene, clone size, D gene, V gene, CDR3 DNA, CDR3 protein. D genes are given only for firm matches. Part of the rows lack a size; the others show once, few, many or a class for expanded clones.

J: TRBJ1-1
size: -
D: -
V: TRBV7-9
DNA: TGTGCCAGCAGCTTAACTACAGAGAACACTGAAGCTTTCTTT
CDR3: CASSLTTENTEAFF

J: TRBJ2-6
size: -
D: -
V: TRBV6-5
DNA: TGTGCCAGCGGCAGGGGGGCCAACGTCCTGACTTTC
CDR3: CASGRGANVLTF

J: TRBJ2-7
size: once
D: -
V: TRBV5-1
DNA: TGCGCCAGCAGATTCGGGGCTATCTCCTACGAGCAGTACTTC
CDR3: CASRFGAISYEQYF

J: TRBJ2-3
size: -
D: TRBD1
V: TRBV7-9
DNA: TGTGCCAGCAGCTCCCGACAGGGGGCGAAGACAGATACGCAGTATTTT
CDR3: CASSSRQGAKTDTQYF

J: TRBJ1-2
size: -
D: -
V: TRBV5-1
DNA: TGCGCCAGCAGCTTGGCCAGAGGGGACCCGGGCTACACCTTC
CDR3: CASSLARGDPGYTF

J: TRBJ1-1
size: -
D: -
V: TRBV7-8
DNA: TGTGCCAGCAGCTACCGGGCAGGGACGAACACTGAAGCTTTCTTT
CDR3: CASSYRAGTNTEAFF

J: TRBJ2-7
size: -
D: -
V: TRBV5-5
DNA: TGTGCCAGCAGCTTGGAGAGGGGAGTCTCCTACGAGCAGTACTTC
CDR3: CASSLERGVSYEQYF

J: TRBJ2-2
size: -
D: TRBD1
V: TRBV30
DNA: TGTGCCTGGAGGACAGGGGCCGGGGAGCTGTTTTTT
CDR3: CAWRTGAGELFF

J: TRBJ2-7
size: -
D: -
V: TRBV11-2
DNA: TGTGCCAGCAGCTTAGTAGGGGGGGTTACTCCTGGCGAGCAGTACTTC
CDR3: CASSLVGGVTPGEQYF

J: TRBJ2-3
size: -
D: TRBD2
V: TRBV11-2
DNA: TGTGCCAGCAGTAAAAGGAGGACTAGCGGGCTGACAGATACGCAGTATTTT
CDR3: CASSKRRTSGLTDTQYF

J: TRBJ1-1
size: -
D: TRBD1
V: TRBV27
DNA: TGTGCCAGCAGTTCGGGACAGACCACCAACACTGAAGCTTTCTTT
CDR3: CASSSGQTTNTEAFF

J: TRBJ1-3
size: -
D: -
V: TRBV3-1/TRBV3-2
DNA: TGTGCCAGCAGCCAAGTTGGGTTCGGTACTGGAAACACCATATATTTT
CDR3: CASSQVGFGTGNTIYF

J: TRBJ2-3
size: -
D: TRBD1
V: TRBV4-2
DNA: TGTGCCAGCAGCCCGGGACAGGGCCCAGATACGCAGTATTTT
CDR3: CASSPGQGPDTQYF

J: TRBJ2-7
size: -
D: -
V: TRBV5-1
DNA: TGCGCCAGCAAGAAGGGGGACTTGGATGAGCAGTACTTC
CDR3: CASKKGDLDEQYF

J: TRBJ2-3
size: -
D: TRBD2
V: TRBV2
DNA: TGTGCCATTGAGACTAGCGGGCTCCGCACAGATACGCAGTATTTT
CDR3: CAIETSGLRTDTQYF

J: TRBJ2-2
size: -
D: -
V: TRBV11-3
DNA: TGTGCCAGCAGCTTCTCCCCCGAGAAAGTGGGGCGGGGGAACACCGGGGAGCTGTTTTTT
CDR3: CASSFSPEKVGRGNTGELFF

J: TRBJ1-6
size: -
D: -
V: TRBV5-1
DNA: TGCGCCAGCAGCTTGTTACAGGGTAATTCACCCCTCCACTTT
CDR3: CASSLLQGNSPLHF

J: TRBJ1-6
size: few
D: -
V: TRBV18
DNA: TGTGCCAGCTCACCGGACTGGGATTCACCCCTCCACTTT
CDR3: CASSPDWDSPLHF

J: TRBJ1-2
size: -
D: -
V: TRBV5-4
DNA: TGTGCCAGCAGCAGGGTTAGAGTCTATGGCTACACCTTC
CDR3: CASSRVRVYGYTF

J: TRBJ1-5
size: -
D: -
V: TRBV27
DNA: TGTGCCAGCGGGAGTTTGAGAACAGACAACACCCAGCCCCAGCATTTT
CDR3: CASGSLRTDNTQPQHF

J: TRBJ1-1
size: -
D: TRBD1
V: TRBV18
DNA: TGTGCCAGCTCACCCCCAGACAGGGGAGGTGAAGCTTTCTTT
CDR3: CASSPPDRGGEAFF

J: TRBJ2-3
size: -
D: -
V: TRBV28
DNA: TGTGCCAGCAGTTCACAGGGTAAGGATACGCAGTATTTT
CDR3: CASSSQGKDTQYF

J: TRBJ1-2
size: -
D: -
V: TRBV3-1/TRBV3-2
DNA: TGTGCCAGCAGCCGTGGGGGCTATGGCTACACCTTC
CDR3: CASSRGGYGYTF

J: TRBJ1-5
size: -
D: -
V: TRBV19
DNA: TGTGCCAGTAATGGACAGCCCCAGCATTTT
CDR3: CASNGQPQHF

J: TRBJ2-7
size: -
D: TRBD1
V: TRBV12-5
DNA: TGTGCTAGTGGTGGGAGAGGGACAGGGTACGAGCAGTACTTC
CDR3: CASGGRGTGYEQYF

J: TRBJ2-7
size: few
D: -
V: TRBV9
DNA: TGTGCCAGCAGCGCCGGGCCCCGGGCCCCATCCTACGAGCAGTACTTC
CDR3: CASSAGPRAPSYEQYF

J: TRBJ2-7
size: -
D: TRBD1
V: TRBV4-1
DNA: TGCGCCAGCAGTCCCACAGGGGGGCAATACGAGCAGTACTTC
CDR3: CASSPTGGQYEQYF

J: TRBJ1-1
size: few
D: TRBD1
V: TRBV7-2
DNA: TGTGCCAGCAGCAAAAGATGGGACAGCTCTGAAGCTTTCTTT
CDR3: CASSKRWDSSEAFF

J: TRBJ2-7
size: -
D: TRBD1
V: TRBV6-6
DNA: TGTGCCAGCAAAGGGGACAGGGGAAGCTCCTACGAGCAGTACTTC
CDR3: CASKGDRGSSYEQYF

J: TRBJ1-5
size: -
D: TRBD1
V: TRBV2
DNA: TGTGCCAGCACTAAACAGGGGGCATTGAATCAGCCCCAGCATTTT
CDR3: CASTKQGALNQPQHF

J: TRBJ2-3
size: -
D: -
V: TRBV10-3
DNA: TGTGCCATCTCCGGACCCATTTCTAGCACAGATACGCAGTATTTT
CDR3: CAISGPISSTDTQYF

J: TRBJ2-7
size: -
D: -
V: TRBV5-6
DNA: TGTGCCAGCAGACCCCAGGGCGTAGGTTACGAGCAGTACTTC
CDR3: CASRPQGVGYEQYF

J: TRBJ2-1
size: -
D: TRBD2
V: TRBV5-1
DNA: TGCGCCAGCAGCTTGAGGGCGGGGGAATTGGGCAATGAGCAGTTCTTC
CDR3: CASSLRAGELGNEQFF

J: TRBJ1-1
size: -
D: TRBD1
V: TRBV27
DNA: TGTGCCAGCAGCTCCCAGGGGGGGGCTGAAGCTTTCTTT
CDR3: CASSSQGGAEAFF

J: TRBJ1-2
size: -
D: TRBD1
V: TRBV6-4
DNA: TGTGCCAGCAGGGAGAGGGACAGGGGGAATGGAGGCTACACCTTC
CDR3: CASRERDRGNGGYTF

J: TRBJ1-4
size: few
D: TRBD1
V: TRBV4-3
DNA: TGCGCCAGCAGCCAAGGACAGGGAGCTAATGAAAAACTGTTTTTT
CDR3: CASSQGQGANEKLFF

J: TRBJ1-2
size: -
D: -
V: TRBV25-1
DNA: TGTGCCAGCAGTCCCTCGGGCAGCTTCTATGGCTACACCTTC
CDR3: CASSPSGSFYGYTF

J: TRBJ2-2
size: -
D: TRBD2
V: TRBV4-1
DNA: TGCGCCAGCAGCCCTAGCGGGAGTTTCACCGGGGAGCTGTTTTTT
CDR3: CASSPSGSFTGELFF

J: TRBJ1-6
size: -
D: -
V: TRBV27
DNA: TGTGCCAGCAGTTTATTGGGCAGGGAAGGATCACCCCTCCACTTT
CDR3: CASSLLGREGSPLHF

J: TRBJ2-7
size: -
D: TRBD1
V: TRBV27
DNA: TGTGCCAGCAGTTCCGGTGGGACGGACAGGTACGAGCAGTACTTC
CDR3: CASSSGGTDRYEQYF

J: TRBJ2-7
size: -
D: -
V: TRBV30
DNA: TGTGCCTGGAGCGCCGGGCCAAAACCCTACGAGCAGTACTTC
CDR3: CAWSAGPKPYEQYF

J: TRBJ2-2
size: once
D: -
V: TRBV6-2/TRBV6-3
DNA: TGTGCCAGCAGCATAGTTCCACCAGGCAACACCGGGGAGCTGTTTTTT
CDR3: CASSIVPPGNTGELFF

J: TRBJ1-1
size: once
D: -
V: TRBV10-1
DNA: TGCGCCAGCAGTGAACAGAGGAACACTGAAGCTTTCTTT
CDR3: CASSEQRNTEAFF

J: TRBJ2-2
size: -
D: TRBD2
V: TRBV5-4
DNA: TGTGCCAGCAGGGAAAGCGGGGGCACCGGGGAGCTGTTTTTT
CDR3: CASRESGGTGELFF

J: TRBJ1-1
size: -
D: TRBD1
V: TRBV5-1
DNA: TGCGCCAGCTCCCGGACAGGGGAGAACACTGAAGCTTTCTTT
CDR3: CASSRTGENTEAFF

J: TRBJ1-2
size: -
D: -
V: TRBV30
DNA: TGTGCCTGGAGAGAAAAAGGGGTGGGTGGCTACACCTTC
CDR3: CAWREKGVGGYTF

J: TRBJ2-3
size: -
D: -
V: TRBV30
DNA: TGTGCCTGGAGCGTACCCTGGGATACGCAGTATTTT
CDR3: CAWSVPWDTQYF

J: TRBJ1-6
size: -
D: TRBD1
V: TRBV11-3
DNA: TGTGCCAGCAGCCGGGACAGGGATAATTCACCCCTCCACTTT
CDR3: CASSRDRDNSPLHF

J: TRBJ1-1
size: few
D: -
V: TRBV6-2/TRBV6-3
DNA: TGTGCCAGCAGTCAAACAGGAGGTGAAGCTTTCTTT
CDR3: CASSQTGGEAFF

J: TRBJ2-7
size: -
D: TRBD2
V: TRBV11-2
DNA: TGTGCCAGCAGTCCTAGCGGGGCGGGGGAGCAGTACTTC
CDR3: CASSPSGAGEQYF

J: TRBJ2-1
size: -
D: -
V: TRBV11-2
DNA: TGTGCCAGCAGCTTAGACCGGAATGAGCAGTTCTTC
CDR3: CASSLDRNEQFF

J: TRBJ1-2
size: -
D: -
V: TRBV6-1
DNA: TGTGCCAGCAGTGAACGTGGAGCTAACTATGGCTACACCTTC
CDR3: CASSERGANYGYTF

J: TRBJ2-3
size: -
D: TRBD2
V: TRBV7-2
DNA: TGTGCCAGCAGCACGCGGACTAGCGGGGGCCCAGATACGCAGTATTTT
CDR3: CASSTRTSGGPDTQYF

J: TRBJ1-2
size: -
D: -
V: TRBV4-1
DNA: TGCGCCAGCAGCCAACCCTTCGACAGATACTATGGCTACACCTTC
CDR3: CASSQPFDRYYGYTF

J: TRBJ2-3
size: -
D: -
V: TRBV18
DNA: TGTGCCAGCTCAGGCGGGGGCTTCGCAGATACGCAGTATTTT
CDR3: CASSGGGFADTQYF

J: TRBJ2-7
size: -
D: -
V: TRBV9
DNA: TGTGCCAGCAGCGTAGGGGGGACGCACTACGAGCAGTACTTC
CDR3: CASSVGGTHYEQYF

J: TRBJ1-3
size: once
D: -
V: TRBV18
DNA: TGTGCCAGCTCATCCCTGGCAGGGGCTTTCTCTGGAAACACCATATATTTT
CDR3: CASSSLAGAFSGNTIYF